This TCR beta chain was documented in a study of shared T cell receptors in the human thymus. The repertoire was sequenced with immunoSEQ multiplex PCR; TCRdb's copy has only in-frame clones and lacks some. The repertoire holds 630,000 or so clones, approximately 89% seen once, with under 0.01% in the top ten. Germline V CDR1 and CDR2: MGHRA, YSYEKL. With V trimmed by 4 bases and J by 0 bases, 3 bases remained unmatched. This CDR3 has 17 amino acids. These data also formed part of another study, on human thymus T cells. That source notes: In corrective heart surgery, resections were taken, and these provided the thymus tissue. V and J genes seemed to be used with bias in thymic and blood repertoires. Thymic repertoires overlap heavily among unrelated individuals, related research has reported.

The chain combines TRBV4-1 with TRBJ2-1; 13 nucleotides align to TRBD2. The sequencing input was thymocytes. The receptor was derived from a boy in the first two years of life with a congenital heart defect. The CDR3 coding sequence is TGCGCCAGCAGCCCCCGGACTAGCGGGAGCTCCTACAATGAGCAGTTCTTC. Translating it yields CASSPRTSGSSYNEQFF.